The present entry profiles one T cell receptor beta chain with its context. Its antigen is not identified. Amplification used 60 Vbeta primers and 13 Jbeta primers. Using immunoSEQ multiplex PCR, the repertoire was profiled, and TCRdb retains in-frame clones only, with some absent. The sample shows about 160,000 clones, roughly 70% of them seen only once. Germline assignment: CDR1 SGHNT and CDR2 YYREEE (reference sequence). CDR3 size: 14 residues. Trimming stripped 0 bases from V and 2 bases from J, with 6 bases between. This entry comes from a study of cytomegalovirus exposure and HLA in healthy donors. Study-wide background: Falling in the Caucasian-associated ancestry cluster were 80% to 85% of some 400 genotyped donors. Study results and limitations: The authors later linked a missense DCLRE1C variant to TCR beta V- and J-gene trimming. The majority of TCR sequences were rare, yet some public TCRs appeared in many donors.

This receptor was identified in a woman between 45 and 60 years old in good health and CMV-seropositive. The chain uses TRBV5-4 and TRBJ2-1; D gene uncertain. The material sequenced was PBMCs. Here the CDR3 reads CASSLDRTYNEQFF. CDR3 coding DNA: TGTGCCAGCAGCTTGGACAGAACCTACAATGAGCAGTTCTTC.